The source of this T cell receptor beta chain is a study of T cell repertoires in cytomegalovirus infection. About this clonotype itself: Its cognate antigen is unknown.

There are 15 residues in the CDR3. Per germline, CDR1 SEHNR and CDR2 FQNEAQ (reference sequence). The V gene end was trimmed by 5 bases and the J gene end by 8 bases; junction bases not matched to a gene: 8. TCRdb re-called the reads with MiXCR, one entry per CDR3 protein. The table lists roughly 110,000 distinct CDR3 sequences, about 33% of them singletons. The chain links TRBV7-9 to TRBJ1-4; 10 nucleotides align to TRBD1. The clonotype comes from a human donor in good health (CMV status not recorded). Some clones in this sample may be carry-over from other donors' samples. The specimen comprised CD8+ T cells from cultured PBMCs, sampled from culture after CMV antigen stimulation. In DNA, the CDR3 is TGTGCCAGCAGCGAAGACAGGGGGCGCAGAGAAAAACTGTTTTTT. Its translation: CASSEDRGRREKLFF. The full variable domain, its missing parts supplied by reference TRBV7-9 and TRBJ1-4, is DTGVSQNPRHKITKRGQNVTFRCDPISEHNRLYWYRQTLGQGPEFLTYFQNEAQLEKSRLLSDRFSAERPKGSFSTLEIQRTEQGDSAMYLCASSEDRGRREKLFFGSGTQLSVL.